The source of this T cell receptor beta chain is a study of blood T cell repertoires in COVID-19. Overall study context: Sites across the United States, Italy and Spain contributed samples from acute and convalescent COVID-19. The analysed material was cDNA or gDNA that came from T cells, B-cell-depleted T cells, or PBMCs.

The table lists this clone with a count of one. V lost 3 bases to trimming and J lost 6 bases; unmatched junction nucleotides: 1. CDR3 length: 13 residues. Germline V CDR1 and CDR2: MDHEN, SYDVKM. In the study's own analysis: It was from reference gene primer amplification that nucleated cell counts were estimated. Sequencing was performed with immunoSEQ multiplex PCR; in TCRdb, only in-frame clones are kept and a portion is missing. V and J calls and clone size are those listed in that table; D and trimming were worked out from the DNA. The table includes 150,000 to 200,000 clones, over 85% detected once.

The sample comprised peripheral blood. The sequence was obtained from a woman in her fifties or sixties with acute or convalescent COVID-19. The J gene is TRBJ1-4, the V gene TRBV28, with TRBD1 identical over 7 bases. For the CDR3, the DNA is TGTGCCAGCAGTTTGACAGGGCATGAAAAACTGTTTTTT. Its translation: CASSLTGHEKLFF.